Detailed here is one T cell receptor (beta chain). This specimen belongs to a study of T cells expressing NK-cell markers. Overall study context: Out of eight donors sequenced, seven tested HCMV-seropositive and the remaining one seronegative.

The authors made TCR beta cDNA libraries by 5'RACE template switching. This switching added a universal primer site and UMIs. Following a re-call of the 5' RACE reads, TCRdb has one entry per CDR3 protein and lacks DNA. With over 200,000 distinct CDR3 sequences in the sample, the ten largest clones hold about 0.4%. The germline gives CDR1 SQVTM, CDR2 ANQGSEA. The CDR3 extends over 15 amino acids. The origin of this receptor is a man between 18 and 29 years old in good health. The chain couples TRBV29-1 to TRBJ2-2; as DNA is missing, the TRBD1 call by TCRdb cannot be tested. The sequenced material came from blood T cells: a sorted CD56 or NKG2C T cell subset, CD4+ or CD8+ T cells, or bulk PBMC T cells (not recorded which). CDR3 amino acids: CSVRQGGTLTGELFF.